This T cell receptor beta chain was documented in a study of tumor-infiltrating lymphocytes in primary liver carcinoma. About the study: The patients presented with primary liver carcinoma, which was managed through surgical resection. Patients were men and women aged 30 to 69 years.

They got blood RNA out of unsorted whole blood and also pulled out germline DNA. The researchers drew roughly 4 milliliters of peripheral blood before surgery. The researchers produced TCR beta cDNA from approximately 550 ng total RNA with a constant-region primer. Nested multiplex PCR, run for three rounds with slightly modified ARM-PCR, yielded TCR beta libraries. TRBV1-TRBV30 forward and Cbeta reverse primers drove the first two roughly 10-cycle rounds. MiXCR was run by TCRdb on the multiplex PCR reads, yielding one entry per CDR3 protein. The sample holds 330,000 or so distinct CDR3 sequences, 65% seen once. Germline V lookup: CDR1 SGHNT, CDR2 YENEEA. The CDR3 length is 15 residues.

The chain combines TRBV11-3 with TRBJ2-1; no reliable D call. Sequencing was done on a sample of peripheral blood. This TCR derives from a man aged 35 to 55 with primary liver carcinoma and hepatitis B virus infection. The CDR3 here is CGSSLGQFGYNEQFF. The DNA of the CDR3 is TGTGGCAGTAGCTTAGGCCAGTTCGGATACAATGAGCAGTTCTTC.